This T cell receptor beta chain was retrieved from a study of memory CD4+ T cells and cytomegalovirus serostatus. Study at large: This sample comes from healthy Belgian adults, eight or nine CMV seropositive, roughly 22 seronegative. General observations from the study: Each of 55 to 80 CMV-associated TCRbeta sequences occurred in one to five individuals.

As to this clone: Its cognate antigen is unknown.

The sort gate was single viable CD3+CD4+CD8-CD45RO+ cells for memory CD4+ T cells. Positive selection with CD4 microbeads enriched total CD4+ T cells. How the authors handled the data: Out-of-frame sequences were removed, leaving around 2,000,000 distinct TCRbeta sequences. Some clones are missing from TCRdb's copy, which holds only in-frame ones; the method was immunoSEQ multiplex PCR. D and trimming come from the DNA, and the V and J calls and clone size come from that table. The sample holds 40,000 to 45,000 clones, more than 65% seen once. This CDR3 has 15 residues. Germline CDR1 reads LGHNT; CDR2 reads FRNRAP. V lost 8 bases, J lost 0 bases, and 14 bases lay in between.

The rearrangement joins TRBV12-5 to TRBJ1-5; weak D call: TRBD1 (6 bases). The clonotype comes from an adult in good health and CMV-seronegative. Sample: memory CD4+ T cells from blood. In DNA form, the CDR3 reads TGTGCTAGTAGTTCATGGGGGCATAGCAATCAGCCCCAGCATTTT. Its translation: CASSSWGHSNQPQHF.